This T cell receptor beta chain was recovered during a study of human T cells and chemical hapten exposure. Study in general: On the upper back, patch tests were applied with 0.01% DPC and read at 6 days.

The study's library attached unique molecular identifiers to single cDNA molecules. TCRdb processed the RACE reads anew with MiXCR; each CDR3 protein has one entry. The table shows fewer than 80,000 distinct CDR3 sequences, with approximately 9.9% occurring only once. V lost 6 bases and J 3 bases, leaving 14 bases between the germline ends. The CDR3 covers 14 residues. Germline V gene lookup returns CDR1 MGHDK and CDR2 SYGVNS. Time point specified: patch test 3, about 24 weeks after DPC sensitization. The treatment was: therapeutic diphenylcyclopropenone sensitization with weekly scalp DPC. The V and J genes are TRBV25-1 and TRBJ1-2; D is undetermined. The origin of this receptor is a woman aged 25-40 years with alopecia areata. Some clones in this sample may be carry-over from other donors' samples. The sample here was whole blood, taken in connection with sensitization to the hapten diphenylcyclopropenone (DPC). This chain's CDR3 is CASRVEGVDYGYTF. The DNA of the CDR3 is TGTGCCAGCAGGGTGGAGGGAGTCGACTATGGCTACACCTTC.